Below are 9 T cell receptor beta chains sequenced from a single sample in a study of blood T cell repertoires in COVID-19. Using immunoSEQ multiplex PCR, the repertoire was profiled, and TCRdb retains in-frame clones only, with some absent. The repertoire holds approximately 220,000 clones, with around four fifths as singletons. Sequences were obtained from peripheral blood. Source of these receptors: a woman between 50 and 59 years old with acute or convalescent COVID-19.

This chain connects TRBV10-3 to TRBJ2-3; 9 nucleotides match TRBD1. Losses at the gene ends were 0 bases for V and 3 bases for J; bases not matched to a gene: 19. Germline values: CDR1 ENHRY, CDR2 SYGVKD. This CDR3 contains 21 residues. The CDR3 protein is CAISESCFRTGVLVSTDTQYF. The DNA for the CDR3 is TGTGCCATCAGTGAGTCGTGCTTCCGGACAGGGGTTTTGGTGAGTACAGATACGCAGTATTTT.

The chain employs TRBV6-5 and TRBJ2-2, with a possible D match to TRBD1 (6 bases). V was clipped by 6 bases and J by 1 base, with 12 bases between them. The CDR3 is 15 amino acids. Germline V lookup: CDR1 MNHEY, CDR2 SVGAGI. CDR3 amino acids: CASSPGTLNTGELFF. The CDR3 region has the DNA TGTGCCAGCAGCCCCGGGACACTGAACACCGGGGAGCTGTTTTTT.

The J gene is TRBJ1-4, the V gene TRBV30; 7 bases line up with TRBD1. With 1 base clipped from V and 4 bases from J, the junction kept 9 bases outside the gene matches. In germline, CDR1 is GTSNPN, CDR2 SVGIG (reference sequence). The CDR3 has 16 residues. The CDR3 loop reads CAWSGASTGSNEKLFF. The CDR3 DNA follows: TGTGCCTGGAGTGGAGCGTCGACAGGGAGTAATGAAAAACTGTTTTTT.

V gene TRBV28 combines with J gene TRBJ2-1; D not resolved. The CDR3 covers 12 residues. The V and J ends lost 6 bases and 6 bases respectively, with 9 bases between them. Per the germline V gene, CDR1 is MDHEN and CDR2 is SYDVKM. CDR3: CASSPAGNEQFF. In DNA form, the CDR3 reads TGTGCCAGCAGCCCAGCAGGCAATGAGCAGTTCTTC. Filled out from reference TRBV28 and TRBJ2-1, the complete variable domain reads DVKVTQSSRYLVKRTGEKVFLECVQDMDHENMFWYRQDPGLGLRLIYFSYDVKMKEKGDIPEGYSVSREKKERFSLILESASTNQTSMYLCASSPAGNEQFFGPGTRLTVL.

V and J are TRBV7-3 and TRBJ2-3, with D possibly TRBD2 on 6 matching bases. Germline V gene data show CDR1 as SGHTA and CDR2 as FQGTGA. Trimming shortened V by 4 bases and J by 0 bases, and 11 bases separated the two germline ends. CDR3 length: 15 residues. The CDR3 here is CASSSGTLSTDTQYF. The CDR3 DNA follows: TGTGCCAGCAGCTCCGGGACTCTTAGCACAGATACGCAGTATTTT. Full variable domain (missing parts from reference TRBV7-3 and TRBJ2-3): GAGVSQTPSNKVTEKGKYVELRCDPISGHTALYWYRQSLGQGPEFLIYFQGTGAADDSGLPNDRFFAVRPEGSVSTLKIQRTERGDSAVYLCASSSGTLSTDTQYFGPGTRLTVL.

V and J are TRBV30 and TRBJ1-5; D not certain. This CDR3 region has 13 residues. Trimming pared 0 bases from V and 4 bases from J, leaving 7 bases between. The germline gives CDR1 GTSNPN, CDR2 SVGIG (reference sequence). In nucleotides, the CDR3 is TGTGCCTGGAGTGTACAACCGAATCAGCCCCAGCATTTT. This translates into CAWSVQPNQPQHF.

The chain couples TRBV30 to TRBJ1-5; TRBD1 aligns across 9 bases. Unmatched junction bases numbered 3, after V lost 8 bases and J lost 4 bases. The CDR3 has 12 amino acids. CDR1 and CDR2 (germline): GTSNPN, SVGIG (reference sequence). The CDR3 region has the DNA TGTGCCCAGGGACAGGGAAATCAGCCCCAGCATTTT. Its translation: CAQGQGNQPQHF.

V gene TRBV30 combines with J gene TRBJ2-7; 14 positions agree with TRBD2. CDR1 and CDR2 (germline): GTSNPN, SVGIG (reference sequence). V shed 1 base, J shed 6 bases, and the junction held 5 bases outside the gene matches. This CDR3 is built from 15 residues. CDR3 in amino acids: CAWSEGLAGDGEQYF. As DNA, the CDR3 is TGTGCCTGGAGTGAGGGACTAGCGGGAGACGGCGAGCAGTACTTC. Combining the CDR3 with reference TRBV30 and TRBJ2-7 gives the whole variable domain SQTIHQWPATLVQPVGSPLSLECTVEGTSNPNLYWYRQAAGRGLQLLFYSVGIGQISSEVPQNLSASRPQDRQFILSSKKLLLSDSGFYLCAWSEGLAGDGEQYFGPGTRLTVT.

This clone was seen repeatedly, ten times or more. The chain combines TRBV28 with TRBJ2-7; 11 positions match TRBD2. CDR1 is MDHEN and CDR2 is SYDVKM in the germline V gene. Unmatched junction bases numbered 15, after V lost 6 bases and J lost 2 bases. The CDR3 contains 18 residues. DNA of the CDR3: TGTGCCAGCAGCCTCTCGTTTGGGGCTAGCGGGAGGCCCTACGAGCAGTACTTC. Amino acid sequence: CASSLSFGASGRPYEQYF.